This T cell receptor beta chain was obtained from a study of beta chain features in type 1 diabetes. V was trimmed by 4 bases and J by 3 bases, leaving 13 bases between them. Germline CDR1 and CDR2: SGHNT and YYREEE (reference sequence). The CDR3 runs to 14 residues. cDNA synthesis used the whole RNA isolate, giving expressed TCRB sequences. Produced via immunoSEQ multiplex PCR; TCRdb's table is partial and in-frame only. The sample yields under 850,000 clones, 10% to 15% seen once. Of note for this clone: Its antigen remains unidentified.

Study results and limitations: cDNA sequencing could over-represent cells with high TCR expression. Among all four CD4+ subsets, Type 1 diabetes patients had TCRB CDR3s that were moderately but significantly shorter.

The source material was naive CD4+ T cells from blood. This clonotype originated in a man in his late teens or twenties with type 1 diabetes. The V and J genes are TRBV5-4 and TRBJ2-5, with D uncertain. The CDR3 DNA is TGTGCCAGCAGCCACGGCCTAAGGGAAGAGACCCAGTACTTC. It specifies CASSHGLREETQYF. Supplemented by reference TRBV5-4 and TRBJ2-5, the full variable domain reads ETGVTQSPTHLIKTRGQQVTLRCSSQSGHNTVSWYQQALGQGPQFIFQYYREEENGRGNFPPRFSGLQFPNYSSELNVNALELDDSALYLCASSHGLREETQYFGPGTRLLVL.